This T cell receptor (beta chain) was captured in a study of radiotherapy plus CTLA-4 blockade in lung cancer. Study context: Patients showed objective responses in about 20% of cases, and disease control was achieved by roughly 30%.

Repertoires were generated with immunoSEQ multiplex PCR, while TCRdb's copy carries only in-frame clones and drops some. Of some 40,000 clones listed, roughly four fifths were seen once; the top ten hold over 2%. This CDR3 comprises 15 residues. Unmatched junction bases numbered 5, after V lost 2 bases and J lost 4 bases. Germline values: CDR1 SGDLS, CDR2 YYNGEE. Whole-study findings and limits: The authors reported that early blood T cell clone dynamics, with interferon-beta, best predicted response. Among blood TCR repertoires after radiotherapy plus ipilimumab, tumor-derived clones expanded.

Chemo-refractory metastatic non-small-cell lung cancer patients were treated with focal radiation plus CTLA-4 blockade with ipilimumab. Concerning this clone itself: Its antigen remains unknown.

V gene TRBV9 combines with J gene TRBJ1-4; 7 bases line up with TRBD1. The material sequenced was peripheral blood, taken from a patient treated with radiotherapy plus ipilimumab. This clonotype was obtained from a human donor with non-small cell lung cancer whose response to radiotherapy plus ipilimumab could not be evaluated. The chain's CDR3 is CASSVSGTDNEKLFF. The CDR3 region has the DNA TGTGCCAGCAGCGTCTCCGGGACAGATAATGAAAAACTGTTTTTT. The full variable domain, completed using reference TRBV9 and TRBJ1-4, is DSGVTQTPKHLITATGQRVTLRCSPRSGDLSVYWYQQSLDQGLQFLIQYYNGEERAKGNILERFSAQQFPDLHSELNLSSLELGDSALYFCASSVSGTDNEKLFFGSGTQLSVL.